This TCR beta chain was retrieved from a study of blood T cell repertoires in COVID-19. CDR3 length: 11 residues. Germline V CDR1 and CDR2: DFQATT, SNEGSKA (reference sequence). Deletions cut 5 bases from V and 6 bases from J, with 10 bases between. Clones were read by immunoSEQ multiplex PCR, and TCRdb kept only the in-frame ones, dropping some. The table shows approximately 250,000 clones, with around 78% occurring only once. This chain links TRBV20-1 with TRBJ1-2; tentatively, D is TRBD1 (6 bases). The sample comprised peripheral blood. The TCR comes from a man aged 60 to 75 who had recovered from COVID-19. The chain's CDR3 is CSAEQGHGYTF. The CDR3 DNA reads TGCAGTGCTGAACAGGGTCATGGCTACACCTTC.